The source of this T cell receptor (beta chain) is a study of T-cell reconstitution after alpha-beta-depleted transplantation in children (TCRdb year 2016). Study-level background: Using TCR repertoire profiling, the study quantitatively followed how T-cell immune reconstitution unfolded in children after TCRalphabeta/CD19-depleted allogeneic hematopoietic cell transplantation.

The library relied on PCR. Sequencing relied on an Illumina HiSeq 2500. TCR library preparation used molecular barcoding, with unique molecular identifiers applied to normalize quantification of the TCRbeta repertoire. Starting from the raw public reads, TCRdb applied fastp trimming at Q25, assembled clones with MiXCR and retained in-frame beta chains. Rows matching on CDR3 protein sequence are summarized as one entry with the most common DNA and genes. Across this sample there are 60,000 or so distinct CDR3 sequences, with roughly 45% seen only once. Of the sample, around 98% falls within the top ten clones. A note on this clonotype: The antigen this receptor binds is unknown. No base-level quality is on record; no much larger clone is a single base apart.

The CDR3 spans 13 residues, from the cysteine through the phenylalanine. Only the CDR3 DNA stays, 39 bases, in frame from base 1. CDR1 and CDR2, per the germline V gene, are SGDLS and YYNGEE. V trim: 4 bases; J trim: 7 bases; unmatched bases: 6. What the work shows at the level of the full study, not this receptor alone: About two months after transplant, the apparently early recovery of alphabetaT-cell counts reportedly depended on just several hundred clones that had expanded rapidly and came from non-depleted graft cells. In some patients, the high TCRbeta diversity seen at day 60 was put down to recipient T cells and intrathymic progenitors that had survived conditioning. Hyperexpanded clone frequencies declined over subsequent months; after one year, T-cell counts and TCRbeta diversity were mostly attributed to newly produced T cells.

The sample's treatment or condition label, in plain terms: allogeneic hematopoietic cell transplantation with graft depleted of TCRalphabeta T cells and CD19 B cells. The children who served as transplant recipients had been given grafts of TCRalphabeta/CD19-depleted allogeneic hematopoietic cells. The sequencing used PBMCs, mostly from graft donor cells, collected 360 days after TCRalphabeta/CD19-depleted stem cell transplant. This TCR derives from a male patient between 5 and 17 years old who had a stem cell transplant for acute lymphoblastic leukemia, so the T cells may come from the graft donor. The V and J segments used are TRBV9 and TRBJ2-3, with 7 bases matching TRBD2. The CDR3 region reads CASSSRTSNTQYF. The DNA reads TGTGCCAGCAGCTCCCGGACTAGTAATACGCAGTATTTT.